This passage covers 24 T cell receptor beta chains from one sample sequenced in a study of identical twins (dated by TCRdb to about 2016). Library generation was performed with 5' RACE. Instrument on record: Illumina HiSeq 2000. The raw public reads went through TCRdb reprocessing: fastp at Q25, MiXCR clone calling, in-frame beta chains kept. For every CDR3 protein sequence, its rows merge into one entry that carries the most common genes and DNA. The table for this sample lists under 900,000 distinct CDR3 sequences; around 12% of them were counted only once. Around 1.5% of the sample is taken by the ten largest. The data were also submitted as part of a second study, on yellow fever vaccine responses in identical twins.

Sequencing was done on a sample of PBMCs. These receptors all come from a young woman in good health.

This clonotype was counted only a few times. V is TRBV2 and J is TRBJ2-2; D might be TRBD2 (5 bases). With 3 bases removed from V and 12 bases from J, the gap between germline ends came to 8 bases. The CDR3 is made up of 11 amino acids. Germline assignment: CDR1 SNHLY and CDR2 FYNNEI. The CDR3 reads CASSERVKLFF. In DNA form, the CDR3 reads TGTGCCAGCAGTGAGAGGGTAAAGCTGTTTTTT. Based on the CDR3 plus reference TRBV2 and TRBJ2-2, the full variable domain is EPEVTQTPSHQVTQMGQEVILRCVPISNHLYFYWYRQILGQKVEFLVSFYNNEISEKSEIFDDQFSVERPDGSNFTLKIRSTKLEDSAMYFCASSERVKLFFGEGSRLTVL.

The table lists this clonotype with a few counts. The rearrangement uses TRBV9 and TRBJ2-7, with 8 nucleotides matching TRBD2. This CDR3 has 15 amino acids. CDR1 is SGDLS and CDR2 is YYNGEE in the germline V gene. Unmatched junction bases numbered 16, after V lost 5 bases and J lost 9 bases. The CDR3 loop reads CASRTGLVELVGQYV. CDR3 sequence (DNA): TGTGCCAGCAGGACGGGACTAGTCGAGTTAGTGGGGCAGTACGTC.

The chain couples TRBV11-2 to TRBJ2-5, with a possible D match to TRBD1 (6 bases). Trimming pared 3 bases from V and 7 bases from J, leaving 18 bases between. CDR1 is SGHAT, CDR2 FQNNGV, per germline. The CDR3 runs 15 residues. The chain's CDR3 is CASSFRDTPPRTQYF. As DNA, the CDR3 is TGTGCCAGCAGCTTCCGGGACACCCCCCCGAGGACCCAGTACTTC.

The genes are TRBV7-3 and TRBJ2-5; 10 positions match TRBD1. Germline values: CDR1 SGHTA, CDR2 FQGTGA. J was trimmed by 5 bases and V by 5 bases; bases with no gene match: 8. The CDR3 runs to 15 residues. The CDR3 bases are TGTGCCAGCAGCGACCGGGACAGGGGCTCGGAGACCCAGTACTTC. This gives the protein CASSDRDRGSETQYF. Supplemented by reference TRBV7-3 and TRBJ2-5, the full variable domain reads GAGVSQTPSNKVTEKGKYVELRCDPISGHTALYWYRQSLGQGPEFLIYFQGTGAADDSGLPNDRFFAVRPEGSVSTLKIQRTERGDSAVYLCASSDRDRGSETQYFGPGTRLLVL.

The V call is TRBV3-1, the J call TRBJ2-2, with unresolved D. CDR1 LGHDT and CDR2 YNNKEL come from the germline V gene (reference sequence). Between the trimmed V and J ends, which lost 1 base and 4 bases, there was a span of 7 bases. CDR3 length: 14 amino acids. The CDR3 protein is CASSQAGITGELFF. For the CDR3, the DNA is TGTGCCAGCAGCCAAGCAGGAATCACCGGGGAGCTGTTTTTT.

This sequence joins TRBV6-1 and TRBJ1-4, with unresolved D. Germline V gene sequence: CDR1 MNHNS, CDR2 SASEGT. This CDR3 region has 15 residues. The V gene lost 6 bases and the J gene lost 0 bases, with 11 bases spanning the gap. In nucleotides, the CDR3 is TGTGCCAGCAGACGGACCATATCAACTAATGAAAAACTGTTTTTT. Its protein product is CASRRTISTNEKLFF.

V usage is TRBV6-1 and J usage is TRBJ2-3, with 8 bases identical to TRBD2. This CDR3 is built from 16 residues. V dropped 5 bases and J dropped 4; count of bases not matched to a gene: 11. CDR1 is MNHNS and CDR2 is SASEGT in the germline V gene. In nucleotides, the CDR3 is TGTGCCAGCAGTACGACTTTGGGACTAGTCGCAGATACGCAGTATTTT. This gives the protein CASSTTLGLVADTQYF.

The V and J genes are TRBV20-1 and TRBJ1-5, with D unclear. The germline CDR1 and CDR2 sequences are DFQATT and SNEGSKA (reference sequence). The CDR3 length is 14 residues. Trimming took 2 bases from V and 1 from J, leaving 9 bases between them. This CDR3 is CSARSRWSNQPQHF. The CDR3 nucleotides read TGCAGTGCTAGAAGTAGGTGGAGCAATCAGCCCCAGCATTTT.

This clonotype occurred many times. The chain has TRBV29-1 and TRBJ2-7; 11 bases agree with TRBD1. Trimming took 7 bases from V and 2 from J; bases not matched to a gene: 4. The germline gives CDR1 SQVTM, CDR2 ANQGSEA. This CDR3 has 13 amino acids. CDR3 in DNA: TGCAGCGCCGGGGACAGGGGGGCCTACGAGCAGTACGTC. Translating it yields CSAGDRGAYEQYV.

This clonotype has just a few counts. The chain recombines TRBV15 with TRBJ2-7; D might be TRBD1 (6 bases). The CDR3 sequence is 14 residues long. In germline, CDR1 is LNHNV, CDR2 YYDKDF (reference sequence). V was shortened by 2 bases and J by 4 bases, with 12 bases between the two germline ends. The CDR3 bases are TGTGCCACCAGCAGACCGCCACAGGGTTACGAGCAGTACTTC. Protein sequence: CATSRPPQGYEQYF.

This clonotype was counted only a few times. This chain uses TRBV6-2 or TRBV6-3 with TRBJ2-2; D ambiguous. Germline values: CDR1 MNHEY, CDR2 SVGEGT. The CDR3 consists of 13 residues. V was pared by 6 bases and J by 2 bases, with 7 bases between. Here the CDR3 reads CASSQHNTGELFF. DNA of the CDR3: TGTGCCAGCAGCCAACATAACACCGGGGAGCTGTTTTTT.

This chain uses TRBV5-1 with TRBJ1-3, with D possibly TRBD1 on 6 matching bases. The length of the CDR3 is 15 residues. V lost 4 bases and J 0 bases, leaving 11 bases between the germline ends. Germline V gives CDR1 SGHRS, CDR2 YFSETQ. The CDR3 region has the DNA TGCGCCAGCAGCATCGGACAGACCTCTGGAAACACCATATATTTT. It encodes CASSIGQTSGNTIYF.

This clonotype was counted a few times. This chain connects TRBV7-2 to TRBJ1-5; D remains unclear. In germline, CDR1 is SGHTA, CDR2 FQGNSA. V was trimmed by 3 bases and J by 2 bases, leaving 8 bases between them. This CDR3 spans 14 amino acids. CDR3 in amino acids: CASSFSYGNQPQHF. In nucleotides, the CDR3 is TGTGCCAGCAGCTTTTCCTACGGCAATCAGCCCCAGCATTTT.

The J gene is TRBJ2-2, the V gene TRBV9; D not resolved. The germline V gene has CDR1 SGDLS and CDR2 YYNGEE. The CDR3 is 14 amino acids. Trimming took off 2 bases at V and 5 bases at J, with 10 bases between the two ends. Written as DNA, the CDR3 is TGTGCCAGCAGCGTTCTTAGGACGACCGGGGAGCTGTTTTTT. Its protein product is CASSVLRTTGELFF.

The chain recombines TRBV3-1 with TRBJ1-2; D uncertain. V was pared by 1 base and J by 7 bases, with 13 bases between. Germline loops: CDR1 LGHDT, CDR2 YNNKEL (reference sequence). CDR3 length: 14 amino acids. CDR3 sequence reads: CASSQAAGRGGYTF. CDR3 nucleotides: TGTGCCAGCAGCCAAGCGGCGGGGAGAGGTGGCTACACCTTC.

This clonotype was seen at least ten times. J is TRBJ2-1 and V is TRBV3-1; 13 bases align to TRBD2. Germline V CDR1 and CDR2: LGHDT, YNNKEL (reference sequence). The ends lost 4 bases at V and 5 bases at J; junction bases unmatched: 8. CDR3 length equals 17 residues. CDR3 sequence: CASSPPTGTSGNNEQFF. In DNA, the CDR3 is TGTGCCAGCAGCCCCCCCACCGGGACTAGCGGGAACAATGAGCAGTTCTTC.

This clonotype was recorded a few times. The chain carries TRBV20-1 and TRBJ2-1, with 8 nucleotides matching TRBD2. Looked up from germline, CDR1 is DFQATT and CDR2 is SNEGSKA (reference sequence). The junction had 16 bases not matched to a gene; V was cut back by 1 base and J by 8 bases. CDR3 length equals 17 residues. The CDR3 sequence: CSARGGSGTSMSDEQFF. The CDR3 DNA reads TGCAGTGCTAGAGGGGGTAGCGGGACATCCATGAGCGATGAGCAGTTCTTC.

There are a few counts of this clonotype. The CDR3 region is CASSPAGGPNTEAFF. DNA for the CDR3: TGTGCCAGCAGCCCCGCCGGGGGACCAAACACTGAAGCTTTCTTT. This chain connects TRBV5-6 to TRBJ1-1; TRBD1 might be the D (5 bases). V was cut by 4 bases and J by 2 bases, with 15 bases left in between. Germline lookup yields CDR1 SGHDT and CDR2 YYEEEE. This CDR3 has 15 residues.

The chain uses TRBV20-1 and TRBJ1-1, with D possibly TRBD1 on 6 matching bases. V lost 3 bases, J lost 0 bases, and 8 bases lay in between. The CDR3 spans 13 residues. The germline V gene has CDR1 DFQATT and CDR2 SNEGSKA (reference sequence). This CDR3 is CSARRGMNTEAFF. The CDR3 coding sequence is TGCAGTGCTAGGAGGGGGATGAACACTGAAGCTTTCTTT.

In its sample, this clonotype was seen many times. In DNA, the CDR3 is TGCGCCAGCAGTACAGGGGAATCTGGAAACACCATATATTTT. Its protein product is CASSTGESGNTIYF. The chain uses TRBV10-2 and TRBJ1-3; 7 positions agree with TRBD1. The CDR3 is 14 residues long. The V gene end was trimmed by 5 bases and the J gene end by 1 base; junction bases not matched to a gene: 2. CDR1 is WSHSY and CDR2 is SAAADI in the germline V gene.

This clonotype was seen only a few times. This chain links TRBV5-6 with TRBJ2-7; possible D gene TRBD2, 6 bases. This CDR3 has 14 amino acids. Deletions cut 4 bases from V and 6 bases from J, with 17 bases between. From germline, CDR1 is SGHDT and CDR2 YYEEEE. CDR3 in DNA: TGTGCCAGCAGCCCCGGTAGCGGAAAGGGCGAGCAGTACTTC. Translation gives CASSPGSGKGEQYF.

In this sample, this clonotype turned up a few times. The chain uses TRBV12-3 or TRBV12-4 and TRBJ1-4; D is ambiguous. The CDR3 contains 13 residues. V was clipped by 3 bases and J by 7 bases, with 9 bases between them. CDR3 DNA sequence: TGTGCCAGCAGTTTCTTGGTTGGTGAAAAACTGTTTTTT. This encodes CASSFLVGEKLFF.

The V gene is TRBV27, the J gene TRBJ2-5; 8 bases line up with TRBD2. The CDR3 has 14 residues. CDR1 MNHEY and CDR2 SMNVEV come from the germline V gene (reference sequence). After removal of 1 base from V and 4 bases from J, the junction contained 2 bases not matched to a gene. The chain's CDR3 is CASSLFTSGETQYF. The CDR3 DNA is TGTGCCAGCAGTTTATTTACTAGCGGAGAGACCCAGTACTTC.

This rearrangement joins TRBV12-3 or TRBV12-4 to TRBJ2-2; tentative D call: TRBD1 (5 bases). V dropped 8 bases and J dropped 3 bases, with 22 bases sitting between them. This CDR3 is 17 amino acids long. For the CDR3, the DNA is TGTGCCAGCCTTCCCCCGATTCGGGCAGGGCACACCGGGGAGCTGTTTTTT. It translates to CASLPPIRAGHTGELFF.